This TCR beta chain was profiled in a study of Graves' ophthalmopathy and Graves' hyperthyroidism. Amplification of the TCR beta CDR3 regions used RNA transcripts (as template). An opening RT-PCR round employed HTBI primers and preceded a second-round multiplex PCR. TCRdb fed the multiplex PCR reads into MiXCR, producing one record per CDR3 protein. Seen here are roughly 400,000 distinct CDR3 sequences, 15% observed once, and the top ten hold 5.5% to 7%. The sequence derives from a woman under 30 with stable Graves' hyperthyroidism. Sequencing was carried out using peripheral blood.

CDR3: CASSWRRTPTFYEQYF. In DNA form, the CDR3 reads TGTGCCAGCAGCTGGAGGAGGACACCTACTTTCTACGAGCAGTACTTC. This rearrangement joins TRBV3-1 to TRBJ2-7; D is perhaps TRBD1 or TRBD2 (5 bases each). The CDR3 length is 16 residues. Germline CDR1 reads LGHDT; CDR2 reads YNNKEL (reference sequence). V was shortened by 5 bases and J by 3 bases, with 20 bases between the two germline ends.